The text below deals with one T cell receptor beta chain. This clone was seen a single time. The specificity of this receptor is unknown. It has no much larger one-base neighbor in the sample; base qualities were not kept. CDR1 and CDR2, per the germline V gene, are SGDLS and YYNGEE. The CDR3 covers 12 residues, taking in both the cysteine and the phenylalanine. The retained sequence is limited to the CDR3, 36 bases, with the frame set at the first base. V lost 3 bases and J lost 13 bases, and the count of bases not matched to a germline gene is 7. The data were taken from a study of blood T cell repertoires in COVID-19 (dated by TCRdb to 2020 to 2021). A note on the overall study: Samples covering the acute and convalescent phases of COVID-19 were provided by collaborators in the United States, Italy and Spain. Sample metadata almost always included a de-identified subject ID, COVID-19 status, age in years and sex. The samples were drawn from two sources: the first 160 participants of the ongoing ImmuneRACE study, and some 1,300 subjects contributed by 6 global collaborators. Where available, HLA class I and class II types were obtained from metadata supplied by the sample provider rather than from assay-based typing. A freely available public database, intended as a resource for researchers studying the immune response to SARS-CoV-2, is where the repertoires were released. The dataset comprised deeply sampled blood TCRbeta repertoires from subjects exposed to, actively infected with, or recovered from COVID-19. The material from the prospective study consisted of cDNA or gDNA derived from T cells, B-cell-depleted T cells, or PBMCs.

The immunoSEQ Assay, a bias-controlled multiplex PCR, was used to amplify TCRbeta CDR3 regions from genomic DNA. The original pipeline was this. Within the assay, amplification of reference gene primers was used to estimate how many nucleated cells each sample contained. To quantify the absolute abundance of each unique TCRbeta CDR3 rearrangement, sequence reads were collapsed and filtered. For each sample, productive Simpson clonality was calculated by taking the square root of Simpson's diversity index across productive rearrangements. Drawn from immuneACCESS, this table holds only the in-frame rearrangements with V and J called that TCRdb kept. Clones are partly lost; checked studies trace under half to an unresolved V gene and leave the rest unexplained. From that table come the V and J calls and clone size; the DNA was used to work out D and trimming. This sample holds roughly 100,000 clones; approximately 88% were observed only once. The leading ten clones occupy 9.5% to 15% of the sample.

What the research found in general, with its limitations: Clinical and demographic metadata were provided uncurated, with the amount varying by source and participant.

The collaborating institutions used their own protocols to collect whole blood in K2EDTA tubes. For TCRbeta analysis, collaborators shipped samples as frozen whole blood, isolated PBMCs, or DNA extracted from either of those sample types. Sequencing used peripheral blood. Recombination linked TRBV9 to TRBJ2-7; 10 of the junction bases match TRBD2. The TCR originated in a human donor in a cohort sampled during active COVID-19. The CDR3 reads CASSGPGTSVYF. The DNA sequence is as follows: TGTGCCAGCAGCGGACCCGGGACTAGCGTTTACTTC.